Shown below are 30 T cell receptor beta chains from a single sample sequenced in a study of regulatory T cells in long-lasting Graves disease. As for time point: persistent/refractory GD, antithyroid drugs over 5 years with positive TRAb. RNA isolated from PBMCs was used to make the TCR library. The TCR beta library used iRepertoire HTBI primers with Arm-PCR amplification of CDR3. TCRdb processed the multiplex PCR reads anew with MiXCR; each CDR3 protein has one entry. The profile shows about 290,000 distinct CDR3 sequences, 20% to 25% of them singletons. Sequencing was performed on peripheral blood mononuclear cells (PBMCs), taken when the disease was refractory, from a patient treated with antithyroid drugs. Receptors were obtained from a female donor with Graves disease.

This clonotype came up a few times. The gene calls are TRBV28 and TRBJ2-5; possibly TRBD1 for D (7 bases). CDR1 is MDHEN, CDR2 SYDVKM, per germline. V lost 7 bases and J 2 bases, leaving 17 bases between the germline ends. The CDR3 loop spans 15 amino acids. CDR3 region: CASNPAGQLQETQYF. The CDR3 DNA is TGTGCCAGCAACCCGGCGGGACAGTTACAAGAGACCCAGTACTTC.

Only a few counts were recorded for this clonotype. The chain uses TRBV20-1 and TRBJ2-7; 16 bases are a match to TRBD2. The germline V gene encodes CDR1 DFQATT and CDR2 SNEGSKA (reference sequence). V lost 6 bases, J lost 0 bases, and 14 bases stayed unmatched. This CDR3 region has 19 residues. The CDR3, as DNA: TGCAGTGCGCCGGACCCGGGACTAGCGGGAGGGTGGAGCTCCTACGAGCAGTACTTC. Translation gives CSAPDPGLAGGWSSYEQYF.

The J gene is TRBJ2-2, the V gene TRBV5-1; D gene ambiguous. CDR1 SGHRS and CDR2 YFSETQ come from the germline V gene. Between the trimmed V and J ends, which lost 0 bases and 6 bases, there was a span of 15 bases. The CDR3 is made up of 16 amino acids. The CDR3 loop reads CASSLAGSSRPGELFF. For the CDR3, the DNA is TGCGCCAGCAGCTTGGCTGGCAGCTCTCGCCCCGGGGAGCTGTTTTTT.

The chain is built from TRBV28 and TRBJ2-3; unclear D gene. Per germline, CDR1 MDHEN and CDR2 SYDVKM. The CDR3 consists of 13 residues. V lost 6 bases, J lost 0 bases, and 7 bases lay in between. CDR3: CASSTDSTDTQYF. CDR3 in DNA: TGTGCCAGCAGCACGGACAGCACAGATACGCAGTATTTT.

This clonotype has just a few counts. This chain's CDR3 is CASSTSGLGETQYF. CDR3 bases: TGTGCCAGCTCGACTAGCGGTCTCGGGGAGACCCAGTACTTC. The chain employs TRBV6-1 and TRBJ2-5; 9 bases match TRBD2. The CDR3 runs to 14 residues. J lost 5 bases, V lost 8 bases, and 9 bases had no gene match. Germline CDR1 MNHNS, CDR2 SASEGT.

Comments on this clonotype: This clone may be a read error of a much larger clone one base away. The V gene is TRBV11-2, the J gene TRBJ2-7, with no clear D. Germline V gene sequence: CDR1 SGHAT, CDR2 FQNNGV. The CDR3 length is 11 residues. The CDR3 coding sequence is TGTGCCGGCAGCGCCGTCAACGAGCAGTACTTC. It codes for CAGSAVNEQYF.

This clonotype has just a few counts. The chain couples TRBV5-1 to TRBJ2-2; D may match TRBD1 or TRBD2 (5 bases each). Trimming cost V 4 bases and J 6 bases, with 13 bases left between them. CDR3 length: 14 amino acids. Germline V CDR1 and CDR2: SGHRS, YFSETQ. The DNA for the CDR3 is TGCGCCAGCAGCGGGCAGGGAGCCCCCGGGGAGCTGTTTTTT. Encoded protein: CASSGQGAPGELFF.

This chain joins TRBV6-1 and TRBJ1-5; no firm D call. Germline V gives CDR1 MNHNS, CDR2 SASEGT. The V end was cut by 6 bases, the J end by 7 bases, with 13 bases between. CDR3 length: 13 amino acids. The chain's CDR3 is CASSPTVWQPQHF. For the CDR3, the DNA is TGTGCCAGCAGCCCGACTGTTTGGCAGCCCCAGCATTTT.

This clonotype was seen more than once but under ten times. The chain has TRBV30 and TRBJ2-7, with 9 bases lining up with TRBD2. V trimming: 2 bases; J trimming: 12 bases; junction bases outside the gene matches: 5. Germline V lookup: CDR1 GTSNPN, CDR2 SVGIG (reference sequence). CDR3 length: 11 amino acids. CDR3 amino acids: CAWSTGTSRYF. The CDR3 DNA reads TGTGCCTGGAGTACCGGGACTAGCAGGTACTTC.

In its sample, this clonotype was seen once. The chain has TRBV6-1 and TRBJ2-2; 14 bases are a match to TRBD2. J lost 0 bases, V lost 5 bases, and 8 bases had no gene match. The length of the CDR3 is 19 residues. CDR1 MNHNS and CDR2 SASEGT come from the germline V gene. CDR3 residues: CASSPRTSGGNTNTGELFF. The CDR3, as DNA: TGTGCCAGCAGTCCCCGGACTAGCGGGGGGAATACGAACACCGGGGAGCTGTTTTTT.

V and J are TRBV25-1 and TRBJ1-2; TRBD1 agrees at 7 bases. The V and J ends lost 3 bases and 8 bases, in that order; junction bases with no gene match: 9. Germline CDR1 and CDR2: MGHDK and SYGVNS. The CDR3 covers 14 residues. The CDR3 DNA sequence: TGTGCCAGCAGTGATTGGTTAGGGGGCGGAGGCTACACCTTC. It specifies CASSDWLGGGGYTF.

This clonotype was observed a handful of times. The chain combines TRBV20-1 with TRBJ2-4, with D possibly being TRBD1 (6 bases). Trimming took off 0 bases at V and 5 bases at J, with 14 bases between the two ends. CDR1 and CDR2 (germline): DFQATT, SNEGSKA (reference sequence). This CDR3 comprises 15 residues. The CDR3 nucleotides read TGCAGTGCTAGAGATACAGGGACCCTCGAAAACATTCAGTACTTC. It encodes CSARDTGTLENIQYF.

The gene calls are TRBV4-1 and TRBJ2-2, with 8 bases identical to TRBD2. The V segment lost 1 base and the J segment 3 bases; nucleotides outside the gene matches: 4. Germline CDR1 reads MGHRA; CDR2 reads YSYEKL. There are 16 residues in the CDR3. CDR3 sequence (DNA): TGCGCCAGCAGCCAAGCCGGGACTAGAGACACCGGGGAGCTGTTTTTT. This encodes CASSQAGTRDTGELFF.

This chain joins TRBV12-3 or TRBV12-4 and TRBJ2-1; TRBD1 might be the D (6 bases). This CDR3 is 15 amino acids long. V lost 8 bases and J lost 5, with 19 bases in between. Here the CDR3 DNA reads TGTGCCAGCTGCAACCCGGGACACATGAACAATGAGCAGTTCTTC. The encoded protein is CASCNPGHMNNEQFF.

The genes are TRBV4-1 and TRBJ2-7; 9 bases fit TRBD1. The CDR3 runs to 18 residues. The V gene end was trimmed by 2 bases and the J gene end by 3 bases; junction bases not matched to a gene: 14. Per the germline V gene, CDR1 is MGHRA and CDR2 is YSYEKL. This chain's CDR3 is CASSQYHLTGGFSYEQYF. The CDR3 DNA is TGCGCCAGCAGCCAATACCATCTGACAGGGGGTTTTAGCTACGAGCAGTACTTC.

A few counts support this clonotype. V usage is TRBV5-1 and J usage is TRBJ2-6; 7 bases agree with TRBD1. With V trimmed by 7 bases and J by 0 bases, 4 bases remained unmatched. Germline loops: CDR1 SGHRS, CDR2 YFSETQ. CDR3 length equals 15 residues. The chain's CDR3 is CASSTGSSGANVLTF. Written as DNA, the CDR3 is TGCGCCAGCTCGACAGGGTCCTCTGGGGCCAACGTCCTGACTTTC. The full variable domain, its missing parts supplied by reference TRBV5-1 and TRBJ2-6, is KAGVTQTPRYLIKTRGQQVTLSCSPISGHRSVSWYQQTPGQGLQFLFEYFSETQRNKGNFPGRFSGRQFSNSRSEMNVSTLELGDSALYLCASSTGSSGANVLTFGAGSRLTVL.

The table lists this clonotype with many counts. This chain links TRBV7-2 with TRBJ2-7; D not certain. Trimming shortened V by 1 base and J by 4 bases, and 5 bases separated the two germline ends. Germline CDR1 and CDR2: SGHTA and FQGNSA. This CDR3 is 12 amino acids long. CDR3 in DNA: TGTGCCAGCAGCTTAGGCCAGTACGAGCAGTACTTC. This encodes CASSLGQYEQYF.

This clonotype was found a few times. This chain joins TRBV4-2 and TRBJ1-2, with a possible D match to TRBD1 (5 bases). Germline values: CDR1 LGHNA, CDR2 YNFKEQ. Trimming shortened V by 1 base and J by 6 bases, and 9 bases separated the two germline ends. CDR3 length: 13 amino acids. CDR3 in amino acids: CASSQGDAHGYTF. The CDR3 DNA sequence: TGTGCCAGCAGCCAAGGGGACGCTCATGGCTACACCTTC.

This clonotype occurred many times. The genes are TRBV7-2 and TRBJ2-5; 7 nucleotides match TRBD2. The V and J ends lost 3 bases and 1 base, in that order; junction bases with no gene match: 2. CDR1 is SGHTA and CDR2 is FQGNSA in the germline V gene. There are 14 residues in the CDR3. The chain's CDR3 is CASSLGGSQETQYF. The CDR3 DNA follows: TGTGCCAGCAGCTTGGGCGGGAGCCAAGAGACCCAGTACTTC.

This clonotype was observed a handful of times. This sequence joins TRBV25-1 and TRBJ2-7; 14 nucleotides match TRBD2. V shed 2 bases, J shed 3 bases, and the junction held 9 bases outside the gene matches. The germline CDR1 and CDR2 sequences are MGHDK and SYGVNS. This CDR3 is built from 18 residues. CDR3: CASSEGLAGGEGVYEQYF. The CDR3 DNA follows: TGTGCCAGCAGTGAAGGACTAGCGGGAGGTGAGGGGGTCTACGAGCAGTACTTC.

This clonotype was detected ten times or more. The chain links TRBV18 to TRBJ2-7; 15 nucleotides match TRBD2. With V trimmed by 3 bases and J by 7 bases, 4 bases remained unmatched. Germline CDR1 KGHSH, CDR2 LQKENI. This CDR3 has 15 residues. CDR3 loop: CASSPGTSGRYEQYF. CDR3 bases: TGTGCCAGCTCACCTGGGACTAGCGGGAGGTATGAGCAGTACTTC.

A few counts support this clonotype. The chain links TRBV25-1 to TRBJ2-5; D is perhaps TRBD2 (6 bases). Trimming left V 2 bases short and J 5 bases short, with 12 bases between. In germline, CDR1 is MGHDK, CDR2 SYGVNS. The CDR3 totals 14 residues. This CDR3 reads CASSETGSLETQYF. CDR3 nucleotides: TGTGCCAGCAGTGAAACCGGGAGTCTGGAGACCCAGTACTTC.

The CDR3: CASSGVAGGHEQYF. DNA for the CDR3: TGTGCCAGCAGCGGGGTAGCGGGAGGCCACGAGCAGTACTTC. The gene calls are TRBV9 and TRBJ2-7; 10 positions agree with TRBD2. The CDR3 is 14 amino acids. The germline V gene encodes CDR1 SGDLS and CDR2 YYNGEE. Trimming cost V 3 bases and J 5 bases; bases outside gene matches: 5.

This clonotype has a handful of counts. DNA of the CDR3: TGCAGTGCTAGTGGACTAGAAGGTGAGCAGTACTTC. Encoded protein: CSASGLEGEQYF. This chain joins TRBV20-1 and TRBJ2-7; 7 nucleotides line up with TRBD2. V lost 3 bases and J lost 7; bases outside the gene matches: 6. CDR1 DFQATT and CDR2 SNEGSKA come from the germline V gene (reference sequence). The CDR3 contains 12 residues.

This clonotype has a count of ten or more. This chain uses TRBV7-8 with TRBJ2-7, with D unresolved. Germline CDR1 and CDR2: SGHVS and FQNEAQ. V dropped 1 base and J dropped 6 bases, with 13 bases sitting between them. The CDR3 extends over 14 amino acids. The CDR3 coding sequence is TGTGCCAGCAGCTTAGGAGTCTCTCCTTCCGAGCAGTACTTC. Its translation: CASSLGVSPSEQYF.

This chain connects TRBV5-1 to TRBJ2-7; D possibly corresponds to TRBD2 (6 bases). There are 16 residues in the CDR3. V lost 0 bases and J 0 bases, leaving 13 bases between the germline ends. Germline-derived CDR1 and CDR2 are SGHRS and YFSETQ. The DNA of the CDR3 is TGCGCCAGCAGCTTGGGGGACCCCGGGGGCTCCTACGAGCAGTACTTC. It is translated as CASSLGDPGGSYEQYF.

The sample holds many counts of this clonotype. In DNA, the CDR3 is TGTGCCAGCAGTGACTGGGATGGCTACACCTTC. Residues: CASSDWDGYTF. The gene calls are TRBV2 and TRBJ1-2, with no clear D. The V and J ends lost 3 bases and 6 bases respectively, with 5 bases between them. There are 11 residues in the CDR3. Germline V lookup: CDR1 SNHLY, CDR2 FYNNEI.

This clonotype was counted many times. This chain uses TRBV9 with TRBJ2-5; tentatively, D is TRBD1 (5 bases). Germline V gene lookup returns CDR1 SGDLS and CDR2 YYNGEE. V lost 0 bases and J lost 2, with 8 bases in between. This CDR3 is built from 14 residues. CDR3 in DNA: TGTGCCAGCAGCGTAGCAGGGATGCAAGAGACCCAGTACTTC. It encodes CASSVAGMQETQYF.

In its sample, this clonotype was seen many times. The chain employs TRBV7-2 and TRBJ2-7; D is ambiguous. This CDR3 has 12 amino acids. CDR1 and CDR2 from the germline V gene are SGHTA and FQGNSA. Trimming removed 6 bases at V and 3 bases at J, with 9 bases between. The CDR3 protein is CASSLQGYEQYF. Here the CDR3 DNA reads TGTGCCAGCAGTTTACAAGGCTACGAGCAGTACTTC.

This chain connects TRBV6-1 to TRBJ1-5, with D possibly being TRBD1 (5 bases). The CDR3 is 13 residues long. Trimming pared 6 bases from V and 6 bases from J, leaving 12 bases between. The germline gives CDR1 MNHNS, CDR2 SASEGT. The CDR3 region is CASRGGELQPQHF. For the CDR3, the DNA is TGTGCCAGCAGGGGGGGAGAACTTCAGCCCCAGCATTTT.